This T cell receptor (beta chain) was sequenced during a study of tumor and adjacent non-tumor tissue in lung cancer. In germline, CDR1 is MDHEN, CDR2 SYDVKM. Trimming removed 6 bases at V and 7 bases at J, with 13 bases between. There are 14 residues in the CDR3. This clonotype has ten or more counts. The template was RNA from unsorted bulk tissue. Three rounds of nested PCR, following a modified ARM-PCR protocol, produced the TCRbeta library. MiXCR was run by TCRdb on the multiplex PCR reads, yielding one entry per CDR3 protein. The sample holds roughly 67,000 distinct CDR3 sequences; around 60% are singletons and the top ten take over 20%.

Sequenced input: lung tumor tissue. The clonotype was recovered from a man aged 50-60 years with non-small cell lung cancer. The chain recombines TRBV28 with TRBJ1-6; the D gene is possibly TRBD1 (6 bases). The CDR3 region is CASRPTGWNSPLHF. The CDR3 DNA reads TGTGCCAGCAGACCTACAGGGTGGAATTCACCCCTCCACTTT.